The following is a T cell receptor beta chain sequence with its context. Its antigen is unknown. The data stem from a study of control samples from healthy donors and cancer patients (dated by TCRdb to the early 2020s). Receptors were amplified or captured by the immunoSEQ multiplex PCR assay. The immuneACCESS repertoire file appears here via TCRdb, limited to in-frame rearrangements. These files lack a portion of the clones; in checked studies, under half of the deficit traces to unresolved V genes, and the cause of the others is not known. The table kept for this sample lists 150,000 to 200,000 clones. The ten largest make up 2% to 2.5% of the sample. The V end loses 8 bases and the J end loses 4 bases, and a stretch of 6 bases separates them. From the cysteine through the phenylalanine, the CDR3 covers 11 amino acids. Only the CDR3 portion is preserved as DNA: 33 bases, with reading frame beginning at the first base. Taken from the germline V gene, the CDR1 and CDR2 loops are MDHEN and SYDVKM.

This sequence was found in a woman in her 30s in good health. Source material: blood. Recombination joined TRBV28 with TRBJ1-3; no D segment can be confidently identified. The DNA sequence follows: TGTGCCAGCCGAGAAGGAAACACCATATATTTT. Translated, this is CASREGNTIYF.